The next 24 T cell receptor beta chains were all read from a single sample in a study of radiotherapy plus CTLA-4 blockade in lung cancer (dated by TCRdb to 2017 to 2018). Receptor amplification or capture employed the immunoSEQ multiplex PCR assay. The clones in this table, taken by TCRdb from immuneACCESS, are in-frame only. Not every clone is retained; where verified, under half of the shortfall comes from an unresolved V gene, and the cause of the rest is unknown. The table for this sample lists 80,000 or so clones; about 79% of them were counted only once. The ten biggest clones cover 22% of the sample. The source material was peripheral blood, sampled from a patient treated with radiotherapy plus ipilimumab. The source of these receptors is a human donor with non-small cell lung cancer whose response to radiotherapy plus ipilimumab could not be evaluated. Some clones in this sample may be carry-over from other donors' samples.

This sequence joins TRBV5-6 and TRBJ2-2; 10 nucleotides match TRBD1. Germline trimming cut 5 bases from V and 9 bases from J; bases unmatched to any gene: 7. The CDR3 consists of 14 residues. Per germline, CDR1 SGHDT and CDR2 YYEEEE. CDR3 sequence: CASSFDRGHRELFF. For the CDR3, the DNA is TGTGCCAGCAGTTTTGACAGGGGGCACAGGGAGCTGTTTTTT.

The chain couples TRBV9 to TRBJ1-3; tentative D call: TRBD1 (5 bases). V lost 4 bases to trimming and J lost 4 bases, with 15 bases between them. Germline V gives CDR1 SGDLS, CDR2 YYNGEE. The length of the CDR3 is 15 residues. CDR3 sequence: CASSLRESVGNTIYF. The CDR3 region has the DNA TGTGCCAGCAGCCTCAGGGAAAGCGTGGGAAACACCATATATTTT.

DNA for the CDR3: TGTGCCAGCAGCGTAGACGGACAGGGTAAAGGCTACACCTTC. This sequence encodes CASSVDGQGKGYTF. The chain couples TRBV9 to TRBJ1-2; 8 bases fit TRBD1. Germline V lookup: CDR1 SGDLS, CDR2 YYNGEE. The CDR3 loop spans 14 amino acids. V shed 0 bases, J shed 8 bases, and the junction held 6 bases outside the gene matches.

This clone occurred once. V is TRBV10-1 and J is TRBJ1-3; TRBD1 might be the D (6 bases). Germline V gene sequence: CDR1 WNHNN, CDR2 SYGVQD (reference sequence). V lost 8 bases, J lost 0 bases, and 14 bases lay in between. This CDR3 has 15 amino acids. This chain's CDR3 is CASHETGASGNTIYF. The CDR3 DNA reads as TGCGCCAGCCATGAGACAGGCGCCTCTGGAAACACCATATATTTT.

The CDR3 sequence is CASSLAPGGPNIQYF. In DNA, the CDR3 is TGCGCCAGCAGCTTGGCCCCGGGGGGGCCAAACATTCAGTACTTC. The chain is built from TRBV5-1 and TRBJ2-4, with 8 bases that match TRBD2. The V gene end was trimmed by 0 bases and the J gene end by 6 bases; junction bases not matched to a gene: 5. CDR1 SGHRS and CDR2 YFSETQ come from the germline V gene. The CDR3 runs 15 residues.

This chain joins TRBV2 and TRBJ2-2; tentative D call: TRBD2 (6 bases). The CDR3 totals 15 residues. The germline V gene encodes CDR1 SNHLY and CDR2 FYNNEI. Between the trimmed V and J ends, which lost 8 bases and 5 bases, there was a span of 18 bases. The CDR3 coding sequence is TGTGCCAGCTCGAGACTAGTCCAGGTGACCGGGGAGCTGTTTTTT. Amino acids: CASSRLVQVTGELFF.

The chain uses TRBV7-3 and TRBJ1-6; D possibly corresponds to TRBD1 (5 bases). The ends were cut back, 1 base at V and 9 bases at J, with 13 bases in the middle. The CDR3 consists of 15 residues. Germline V CDR1 and CDR2: SGHTA, FQGTGA. The DNA for the CDR3 is TGTGCCAGCAGCTTAAACGGGGGGGGAGCTTCACCCCTCCACTTT. This sequence encodes CASSLNGGGASPLHF. The whole variable domain, filled in from reference TRBV7-3 and TRBJ1-6, reads GAGVSQTPSNKVTEKGKYVELRCDPISGHTALYWYRQSLGQGPEFLIYFQGTGAADDSGLPNDRFFAVRPEGSVSTLKIQRTERGDSAVYLCASSLNGGGASPLHFGNGTRLTVT.

This chain joins TRBV7-9 and TRBJ1-5; D is undetermined. With 3 bases removed from V and 9 bases from J, the gap between germline ends came to 12 bases. CDR3 length equals 13 residues. The germline CDR1 and CDR2 sequences are SEHNR and FQNEAQ (reference sequence). The CDR3 sequence is CASSFSGEGPQHF. The CDR3 coding sequence is TGTGCCAGCAGCTTCAGCGGTGAAGGGCCCCAGCATTTT.

The chain is built from TRBV7-8 and TRBJ1-1; D not resolved. The CDR3 consists of 14 residues. CDR1 and CDR2 (germline): SGHVS, FQNEAQ. V was clipped by 5 bases and J by 0 bases, with 10 bases between them. The CDR3 here is CASSIGSLNTEAFF. The CDR3 DNA reads as TGTGCCAGCAGCATCGGTTCCCTGAACACTGAAGCTTTCTTT.

The chain links TRBV27 to TRBJ1-4; weak D call: TRBD1 (5 bases). The ends were cut back, 8 bases at V and 8 bases at J, with 12 bases in the middle. The germline gives CDR1 MNHEY, CDR2 SMNVEV (reference sequence). This CDR3 contains 12 residues. Here the CDR3 DNA reads TGTGCCAGCGGGGGGTTTGGAGAAAAACTGTTTTTT. It translates to CASGGFGEKLFF.

This clone was counted once. V usage is TRBV30 and J usage is TRBJ1-2; D possibly corresponds to TRBD1 (6 bases). CDR1 and CDR2 (germline): GTSNPN, SVGIG (reference sequence). CDR3 length equals 12 residues. V dropped 3 bases and J dropped 12 bases, with 17 bases sitting between them. CDR3 residues: CAWSGGPAGDTF. The DNA for the CDR3 is TGTGCCTGGAGCGGGGGCCCTGCGGGGGACACCTTC.

V gene TRBV28 combines with J gene TRBJ2-5; 9 bases align to TRBD1. V trimming: 6 bases; J trimming: 5 bases; junction bases outside the gene matches: 10. Looked up from germline, CDR1 is MDHEN and CDR2 is SYDVKM. This CDR3 contains 15 residues. This chain's CDR3 is CASSPPRTGEETQYF. The CDR3 DNA is TGTGCCAGCAGCCCTCCGCGGACAGGGGAGGAGACCCAGTACTTC.

The CDR3 DNA is TGTGCCAGCAGCTTCCCGGGGGGGCGGGAGACCCAGTACTTC. Encoded protein: CASSFPGGRETQYF. The chain has TRBV5-4 and TRBJ2-5; 8 positions match TRBD2. Per the germline V gene, CDR1 is SGHNT and CDR2 is YYREEE (reference sequence). Trimming cost V 2 bases and J 5 bases; bases outside gene matches: 5. This CDR3 region has 14 residues. Combining the CDR3 with reference TRBV5-4 and TRBJ2-5 gives the whole variable domain ETGVTQSPTHLIKTRGQQVTLRCSSQSGHNTVSWYQQALGQGPQFIFQYYREEENGRGNFPPRFSGLQFPNYSSELNVNALELDDSALYLCASSFPGGRETQYFGPGTRLLVL.

The chain combines TRBV5-6 with TRBJ2-1; TRBD1 matches at 7 bases. The CDR3 length is 17 residues. V lost 4 bases to trimming and J lost 9 bases; unmatched junction nucleotides: 19. Germline CDR1 SGHDT, CDR2 YYEEEE. As DNA, the CDR3 is TGTGCCAGCAGCCGGAAACAGGGGAACGTGGTTTCGGGTGAGCAGTTCTTC. Amino acid sequence: CASSRKQGNVVSGEQFF.

This clone was detected a few times. The CDR3 nucleotides are TGCAGCGTTGAAGTGCGGGGGATGAACACTGAAGCTTTCTTT. It translates to CSVEVRGMNTEAFF. V gene TRBV29-1 combines with J gene TRBJ1-1, with TRBD1 as a possible D gene (5 bases). Germline CDR1 SQVTM, CDR2 ANQGSEA. Trimming shortened V by 1 base and J by 0 bases, and 9 bases separated the two germline ends. The CDR3 has 14 amino acids.

The rearrangement links TRBV5-6 to TRBJ1-5; maybe TRBD1 (5 bases). Germline CDR1 and CDR2: SGHDT and YYEEEE. The V and J ends lost 4 bases and 11 bases respectively, with 25 bases between them. The CDR3 covers 16 residues. The CDR3: CASSQLGTEGIITQHF. DNA of the CDR3: TGTGCCAGCAGCCAACTCGGGACGGAGGGGATCATTACCCAGCATTTT.

The chain is built from TRBV5-1 and TRBJ1-4; D gene unclear. The CDR3 contains 13 residues. V was cut by 4 bases and J by 8 bases, with 12 bases left in between. In germline, CDR1 is SGHRS, CDR2 YFSETQ. The CDR3 DNA reads as TGCGCCAGCAGCCCTCCGGGCGGGGAAAAACTGTTTTTT. It specifies CASSPPGGEKLFF.

The rearrangement links TRBV28 to TRBJ2-7; tentative D call: TRBD2 (5 bases). V was cut by 1 base and J by 4 bases, with 14 bases left in between. The germline V gene encodes CDR1 MDHEN and CDR2 SYDVKM. The CDR3 has 15 residues. DNA for the CDR3: TGTGCCAGCAGTTTATATGGCAGAGGGAGTTACGAGCAGTACTTC. Protein sequence: CASSLYGRGSYEQYF.

This CDR3 is CALEAPRPGELFF. The CDR3 coding sequence is TGTGCCCTAGAGGCCCCCAGACCCGGGGAGCTGTTTTTT. The chain uses TRBV30 and TRBJ2-2; D is unresolved. Germline V gives CDR1 GTSNPN, CDR2 SVGIG (reference sequence). V was cut by 8 bases and J by 6 bases, with 16 bases left in between. The length of the CDR3 is 13 residues.

V is TRBV19 and J is TRBJ2-2, with D possibly TRBD1 on 5 matching bases. This CDR3 contains 14 residues. Germline CDR1 reads LNHDA; CDR2 reads SQIVND (reference sequence). Trimming removed 5 bases at V and 0 bases at J, with 7 bases between. CDR3 sequence reads: CASSATANTGELFF. DNA of the CDR3: TGTGCCAGTAGTGCGACAGCGAACACCGGGGAGCTGTTTTTT.

This clone is a singleton in its sample. The chain has TRBV2 and TRBJ2-7; D is perhaps TRBD1 (6 bases). The V gene lost 8 bases and the J gene lost 0 bases, with 11 bases spanning the gap. The CDR3 contains 13 residues. In germline, CDR1 is SNHLY, CDR2 FYNNEI. CDR3 in DNA: TGTGCCAGCGGACGACAGGACTCCTACGAGCAGTACTTC. This gives the protein CASGRQDSYEQYF.

The genes are TRBV30 and TRBJ2-6; D gene ambiguous. The germline V gene has CDR1 GTSNPN and CDR2 SVGIG (reference sequence). V lost 3 bases and J lost 2, with 17 bases in between. CDR3 length: 17 amino acids. In DNA, the CDR3 is TGTGCCTGGAGCCCCGGGTCCCTGAGGCCTGGGGCCAACGTCCTGACTTTC. Translating it yields CAWSPGSLRPGANVLTF.

V and J are TRBV6-5 and TRBJ2-7; TRBD1 agrees at 7 bases. The length of the CDR3 is 15 residues. Trimming removed 2 bases from V and 7 bases from J; junction bases left unmatched: 11. Germline V CDR1 and CDR2: MNHEY, SVGAGI. The CDR3 nucleotides are TGTGCCAGCAGTTACGGGGGCCCCCACAGGGGAGAGCAGTACTTC. Its translation: CASSYGGPHRGEQYF.

This chain uses TRBV5-6 with TRBJ2-5; TRBD2 agrees at 10 bases. The CDR3 spans 14 residues. The V segment lost 6 bases and the J segment 0 bases; nucleotides outside the gene matches: 2. In germline, CDR1 is SGHDT, CDR2 YYEEEE. In DNA form, the CDR3 reads TGTGCCAGCAAACTAGCGGGGAACCAAGAGACCCAGTACTTC. Its translation is CASKLAGNQETQYF. Drawing the rest from reference TRBV5-6 and TRBJ2-5, the complete variable domain is DAGVTQSPTHLIKTRGQQVTLRCSPKSGHDTVSWYQQALGQGPQFIFQYYEEEERQRGNFPDRFSGHQFPNYSSELNVNALLLGDSALYLCASKLAGNQETQYFGPGTRLLVL.